The T cell receptor beta chain under discussion was sequenced for a study of blood T cell repertoires in COVID-19. CDR1 and CDR2 from the germline V gene are SEHNR and FQNEAQ (reference sequence). The CDR3 is 14 amino acids. V dropped 4 bases and J dropped 5 bases, with 12 bases sitting between them. Repertoires were generated with immunoSEQ multiplex PCR, while TCRdb's copy carries only in-frame clones and drops some. The table lists 130,000 to 150,000 clones, roughly 80% of them singletons. Cohort 3 donors were reported recovered after two negative PCRs, clearance, or symptom resolution. The rearrangement uses TRBV7-9 and TRBJ1-3; D may be TRBD1 (5 bases). The sequence was collected from a man over 45 who had recovered from COVID-19. The sequencing sample was made of PBMCs or T cells enriched from blood (not recorded which). The CDR3 DNA is TGTGCCAGCAGCTCGGGGGTATTACGAAACACCATATATTTT. This sequence encodes CASSSGVLRNTIYF.